A selection of T cell receptor beta chains follows, all from one sample in a study of blood T cell repertoires in COVID-19. Assay used: immunoSEQ multiplex PCR; TCRdb lists only in-frame clones, some missing. The sample shows some 300,000 clones, approximately 90% of them seen only once. Sequenced input: peripheral blood. All receptors come from a woman in her fifties or sixties with COVID-19, enrolled during active disease. The CDR3 runs from the conserved cysteine through the conserved F or W. D genes are given only for firm matches. Not every row has a clone size; where given, it reads once, few, many or a size class.

V: TRBV10-1; size: -; D: -; J: TRBJ1-3; length: 13; DNA: TGCGCCAGCAGTGTCAGCTCTGGAAACACCATATATTTT; CDR3: CASSVSSGNTIYF
V: TRBV19; size: -; D: -; J: TRBJ2-7; length: 15; DNA: TGTGCCAGTAGTATAGGTCCACAGAACTCCTACGAGCAGTACTTC; CDR3: CASSIGPQNSYEQYF
V: TRBV5-1; size: -; D: TRBD2; J: TRBJ2-1; length: 17; DNA: TGCGCCAGCAGCTTGGGAGCGGGCGGGAGCTCCTACAATGAGCAGTTCTTC; CDR3: CASSLGAGGSSYNEQFF
V: TRBV12-5; size: once; D: -; J: TRBJ2-1; length: 14; DNA: TGTGCTAGTGGCGGGAGCGGAGCTTACAATGAGCAGTTCTTC; CDR3: CASGGSGAYNEQFF
V: TRBV2; size: -; D: TRBD1; J: TRBJ1-1; length: 13; DNA: TGTGCCAGCATGGGACAGGGGCACACTGAAGCTTTCTTT; CDR3: CASMGQGHTEAFF
V: TRBV5-1; size: -; D: TRBD2; J: TRBJ2-7; length: 17; DNA: TGCGCCAGCAGCAAGGCGCAGGGGTCGGGAGGGAGAGAAGAGCAGTACTTC; CDR3: CASSKAQGSGGREEQYF
V: TRBV11-3; size: -; D: TRBD2; J: TRBJ2-7; length: 17; DNA: TGTGCCAGCAGCCGAACCAAAATAGCGGGAGGGGTTGGCGAGCAGTACTTC; CDR3: CASSRTKIAGGVGEQYF
V: TRBV9; size: -; D: TRBD1; J: TRBJ2-2; length: 15; DNA: TGTGCCAGCAGCGTCGACAGGGGGCCCACCGGGGAGCTGTTTTTT; CDR3: CASSVDRGPTGELFF
V: TRBV6-5; size: -; D: -; J: TRBJ2-7; length: 16; DNA: TGTGCCAGCAGTTACTCGTTTCGGCGGGGAGGCTACGAGCAGTACTTC; CDR3: CASSYSFRRGGYEQYF
V: TRBV27; size: once; D: TRBD2; J: TRBJ2-1; length: 15; DNA: TGTGCCAGCAGTCTCCTAGCGGGAGGGCTGTATGAGCAGTTCTTC; CDR3: CASSLLAGGLYEQFF
V: TRBV19; size: -; D: TRBD1; J: TRBJ1-2; length: 14; DNA: TGTGCCAGTAGTATAGTAACAGGGGGAAGTGGCTACACCTTC; CDR3: CASSIVTGGSGYTF
V: TRBV5-6; size: -; D: -; J: TRBJ1-1; length: 16; DNA: TGTGCCAGCAGCTTGGATAGGGGGATGAAGAACACTGAAGCTTTCTTT; CDR3: CASSLDRGMKNTEAFF
V: TRBV7-9; size: -; D: TRBD1; J: TRBJ2-2; length: 16; DNA: TGTGCCAGCAGACCAAGGCAGGGGGCGCGTACCGGGGAGCTGTTTTTT; CDR3: CASRPRQGARTGELFF
V: TRBV10-3; size: -; D: TRBD2; J: TRBJ2-7; length: 14; DNA: TGTGCCATCGGTAGGGACTATCGCCCCCACGAGCAGTACTTC; CDR3: CAIGRDYRPHEQYF
V: TRBV14; size: -; D: TRBD1; J: TRBJ2-7; length: 16; DNA: TGTGCCAGCAGCCAAGTTCCGGGACAGGGGTCCTACGAGCAGTACTTC; CDR3: CASSQVPGQGSYEQYF
V: TRBV27; size: -; D: TRBD2; J: TRBJ2-1; length: 17; DNA: TGTGCCAGCAGTCTCAACATCGGCGGGAGGTCCTACAATGAGCAGTTCTTC; CDR3: CASSLNIGGRSYNEQFF
V: TRBV4-1; size: -; D: TRBD1; J: TRBJ2-7; length: 17; DNA: TGCGCCAGCAGCCACCGTTCAGACCGGGACAGGGGGTACGAGCAGTACTTC; CDR3: CASSHRSDRDRGYEQYF
V: TRBV19; size: -; D: -; J: TRBJ1-2; length: 12; DNA: TGTGCCAGTAGGTTTCCCGCGTATGGCTACACCTTC; CDR3: CASRFPAYGYTF
V: TRBV9; size: -; D: TRBD2; J: TRBJ2-1; length: 15; DNA: TGTGCCACCTCGGGAGGGGTAGGGGGATACAATGAGCAGTTCTTC; CDR3: CATSGGVGGYNEQFF
V: TRBV7-8; size: -; D: -; J: TRBJ2-7; length: 13; DNA: TGTGCCAGCAGCTTAATCGGGTCCTACGAGCAGTACTTC; CDR3: CASSLIGSYEQYF
V: TRBV5-1; size: -; D: TRBD2; J: TRBJ2-3; length: 16; DNA: TGCGCCAGCAGCTTGGGGGTAGCGGGAGCCACAGATACGCAGTATTTT; CDR3: CASSLGVAGATDTQYF
V: TRBV6-5; size: -; D: TRBD1; J: TRBJ1-6; length: 14; DNA: TGTGCCAGCAGACGAGGACAGGGGCGGTCACCCCTCCACTTT; CDR3: CASRRGQGRSPLHF
V: TRBV11-2; size: -; D: TRBD2; J: TRBJ2-1; length: 19; DNA: TGTGCCAGCAGCTTTGGAGCGGGGACTGCCGATTCCTCCTACAATGAGCAGTTCTTC; CDR3: CASSFGAGTADSSYNEQFF
V: TRBV19; size: once; D: TRBD1; J: TRBJ1-2; length: 16; DNA: TGTGCCAGTAGTATGACAGGGTTCGAGGCTAACTATGGCTACACCTTC; CDR3: CASSMTGFEANYGYTF
V: TRBV5-6; size: -; D: -; J: TRBJ2-1; length: 13; DNA: TGTGCCAGCAGACCGGGAGCTAGGGATGAGCAGTTCTTC; CDR3: CASRPGARDEQFF
V: TRBV30; size: -; D: -; J: TRBJ2-3; length: 14; DNA: TGTGCCTGGAGCCGGGCTAGCGCGGCAGATACGCAGTATTTT; CDR3: CAWSRASAADTQYF
V: TRBV5-6; size: few; D: TRBD2; J: TRBJ2-7; length: 15; DNA: TGTGCCAGCAGCATGGGACTAGCCAGATCCTACGAGCAGTACTTC; CDR3: CASSMGLARSYEQYF
V: TRBV28; size: -; D: -; J: TRBJ1-5; length: 13; DNA: TGTGCCAGCAGTTCCCCGGGGAATCAGCCCCAGCATTTT; CDR3: CASSSPGNQPQHF
V: TRBV7-9; size: -; D: -; J: TRBJ2-3; length: 15; DNA: TGTGCCAGCAGCCCGGGCCTGAGGGGCACAGATACGCAGTATTTT; CDR3: CASSPGLRGTDTQYF
V: TRBV6-2/TRBV6-3; size: -; D: TRBD2; J: TRBJ2-5; length: 15; DNA: TGTGCCAGCAGTTATGTGGGACTAGAGTCGGAGACCCAGTACTTC; CDR3: CASSYVGLESETQYF
V: TRBV30; size: -; D: -; J: TRBJ1-1; length: 13; DNA: TGTGCCTGGAGTCCGAGAGGCAACACTGAAGCTTTCTTT; CDR3: CAWSPRGNTEAFF
V: TRBV5-4; size: -; D: TRBD1; J: TRBJ2-7; length: 14; DNA: TGTGCCAGCAGCCCGGGACAGGGGGCTTACGAGCAGTACTTC; CDR3: CASSPGQGAYEQYF
V: TRBV5-1; size: -; D: -; J: TRBJ2-6; length: 14; DNA: TGCGCCAGCAGCAGAGACTCTGGGGCCAACGTCCTGACTTTC; CDR3: CASSRDSGANVLTF
V: TRBV9; size: -; D: TRBD2; J: TRBJ2-1; length: 14; DNA: TGTGCCAGCAGCGCACTAGCGGGTTACAATGAGCAGTTCTTC; CDR3: CASSALAGYNEQFF
V: TRBV19; size: -; D: -; J: TRBJ1-2; length: 14; DNA: TGTGCCAGTAGTATAGAGTGGCCCAACTATGGCTACACCTTC; CDR3: CASSIEWPNYGYTF
V: TRBV2; size: -; D: -; J: TRBJ2-1; length: 16; DNA: TGTGCCAGCAGTCCCATCCAGCGGCCATCCTACAATGAGCAGTTCTTC; CDR3: CASSPIQRPSYNEQFF